These 14 T cell receptor beta chains came from one sample sequenced in a study of cytomegalovirus exposure and HLA in healthy donors. PCR employed 60 Vbeta and 13 Jbeta primers. Using immunoSEQ multiplex PCR, the repertoire was profiled, and TCRdb retains in-frame clones only, with some absent. The data contain some 120,000 clones, around 77% of them singletons. The sequencing sample was made of PBMCs. The origin of the receptors is a woman between 40 and 55 years old in good health and CMV-seropositive.

The chain joins TRBV5-4 to TRBJ2-5; D is possibly TRBD2 (5 bases). The CDR3 is 14 amino acids. Trimming cost V 3 bases and J 3 bases, with 12 bases left between them. The germline V gene encodes CDR1 SGHNT and CDR2 YYREEE (reference sequence). The CDR3 DNA is TGTGCCAGCAGCTCCTTGGACTTAGAAGAGACCCAGTACTTC. It yields the protein CASSSLDLEETQYF.

The count of this clone is one. The chain carries TRBV6-5 and TRBJ1-2; 8 positions agree with TRBD1. The CDR3 runs 16 residues. The V gene end was trimmed by 0 bases and the J gene end by 4 bases; junction bases not matched to a gene: 7. CDR1 and CDR2 from the germline V gene are MNHEY and SVGAGI. The CDR3 loop is CASSYSNQGARYGYTF. The DNA of the CDR3 is TGTGCCAGCAGTTACTCGAACCAGGGGGCTCGCTATGGCTACACCTTC.

V and J are TRBV29-1 and TRBJ1-1, with D unresolved. Germline lookup yields CDR1 SQVTM and CDR2 ANQGSEA. This CDR3 spans 12 amino acids. Trimming stripped 4 bases from V and 1 base from J, with 7 bases between. The CDR3 loop reads CSVVTRNTEAFF. The DNA for the CDR3 is TGCAGCGTTGTTACGAGGAACACTGAAGCTTTCTTT.

This sequence joins TRBV28 and TRBJ1-4, with D perhaps TRBD1 (6 bases). This CDR3 comprises 13 residues. Germline CDR1 reads MDHEN; CDR2 reads SYDVKM. V was trimmed by 5 bases and J by 8 bases, leaving 12 bases between them. This CDR3 reads CASSDGTSEKLFF. The DNA for the CDR3 is TGTGCCAGCAGTGATGGGACATCGGAAAAACTGTTTTTT.

This clone was counted once. The genes are TRBV18 and TRBJ1-5; a weak D match, TRBD1 (6 bases). Between the trimmed V and J ends, which lost 6 bases and 5 bases, there was a span of 17 bases. Germline V CDR1 and CDR2: KGHSH, LQKENI. CDR3 size: 15 residues. CDR3 bases: TGTGCCAGCTCCCCTTTAACAGGGAGGGATCAGCCCCAGCATTTT. Protein: CASSPLTGRDQPQHF.

This clone ranks as medium-sized. The same CDR3 also results from other DNA sequences found in this sample. CDR3 sequence: CASRDRGNSNQPQHF. The CDR3 DNA reads TGTGCCAGCCGGGACAGGGGAAATAGCAATCAGCCCCAGCATTTT. The chain is built from TRBV19 and TRBJ1-5, with TRBD1 matching 10 bases. V dropped 9 bases and J dropped 0; count of bases not matched to a gene: 5. The CDR3 covers 15 residues. CDR1 and CDR2 (germline): LNHDA, SQIVND (reference sequence). Based on the CDR3 plus reference TRBV19 and TRBJ1-5, the full variable domain is DGGITQSPKYLFRKEGQNVTLSCEQNLNHDAMYWYRQDPGQGLRLIYYSQIVNDFQKGDIAEGYSVSREKKESFPLTVTSAQKNPTAFYLCASRDRGNSNQPQHFGDGTRLSIL.

The chain has TRBV6-5 and TRBJ2-5; 9 bases agree with TRBD2. Per the germline V gene, CDR1 is MNHEY and CDR2 is SVGAGI. The CDR3 loop spans 15 amino acids. The V gene end was trimmed by 3 bases and the J gene end by 5 bases; junction bases not matched to a gene: 7. Here the CDR3 DNA reads TGTGCCAGCAGTTATCGCGGGGCGGGAGGGGAGACCCAGTACTTC. Protein product: CASSYRGAGGETQYF.

The rearrangement joins TRBV5-1 to TRBJ2-3, with D maybe TRBD2 (6 bases). V dropped 5 bases and J dropped 0 bases, with 13 bases sitting between them. The CDR3 contains 15 residues. In germline, CDR1 is SGHRS, CDR2 YFSETQ. The CDR3 loop reads CASRNGTSSTDTQYF. The CDR3, as DNA: TGCGCCAGCAGAAATGGGACTTCTAGCACAGATACGCAGTATTTT.

This clone has just one count. The V call is TRBV9, the J call TRBJ2-3; TRBD2 is a possible D gene (6 bases). Germline-derived CDR1 and CDR2 are SGDLS and YYNGEE. This CDR3 is 15 amino acids long. V was pared by 2 bases and J by 1 base, with 11 bases between. The CDR3 DNA follows: TGTGCCAGCAGCGTCTCCCGCGGGGGCACAGATACGCAGTATTTT. Its protein product is CASSVSRGGTDTQYF.

This clone has more than one count but fewer than ten. This chain connects TRBV28 to TRBJ1-1; D is uncertain. The germline V gene has CDR1 MDHEN and CDR2 SYDVKM. The CDR3 length is 12 residues. V gave up 5 bases and J gave up 3 bases, with 7 bases separating them. The CDR3 is CASSEGDTEAFF. CDR3 in DNA: TGTGCCAGCAGTGAGGGAGACACTGAAGCTTTCTTT.

V and J are TRBV6-1 and TRBJ2-7; 7 bases are a match to TRBD1. In germline, CDR1 is MNHNS, CDR2 SASEGT. This CDR3 spans 14 amino acids. The trim removed 7 bases at V and 3 bases at J, leaving 9 bases unmatched. CDR3 nucleotide sequence: TGTGCCAGCACTTTCGGGCAGGGGGACTACGAGCAGTACTTC. As protein: CASTFGQGDYEQYF.

CDR3 coding DNA: TGTGCCAGCAGTCTGGGGCGTTCGAACACCGGGGAGCTGTTTTTT. It codes for CASSLGRSNTGELFF. The chain carries TRBV28 and TRBJ2-2; possible D gene TRBD1, 5 bases. CDR3 length: 15 amino acids. Deletions cut 5 bases from V and 0 bases from J, with 10 bases between. Germline CDR1 is MDHEN and CDR2 is SYDVKM.

This clone has only a few counts. The rearrangement links TRBV27 to TRBJ2-2, with 7 bases lining up with TRBD2. The CDR3 sequence is 16 residues long. V lost 2 bases to trimming and J lost 3 bases; unmatched junction nucleotides: 6. Per the germline V gene, CDR1 is MNHEY and CDR2 is SMNVEV (reference sequence). The CDR3 here is CASSLGGSAYTGELFF. CDR3 bases: TGTGCCAGCAGTTTAGGCGGGAGCGCGTACACCGGGGAGCTGTTTTTT.

The chain combines TRBV30 with TRBJ2-3; the match to TRBD2 covers 14 bases. The V gene end was trimmed by 2 bases and the J gene end by 4 bases; junction bases not matched to a gene: 5. Germline CDR1 GTSNPN, CDR2 SVGIG (reference sequence). CDR3 size: 16 residues. As DNA, the CDR3 is TGTGCCTGGAGTCCTGGACTAGCGGGAGGAGCAGATACGCAGTATTTT. This translates into CAWSPGLAGGADTQYF.